This T cell receptor (beta chain) was documented in a study of post-analysis software for immune sequencing data. Turning to the study itself: Secondary progressive, relapsing-remitting and progressive-relapsing multiple sclerosis were among the included disease courses.

Unique molecular identifiers had been added to the TCR beta cDNA libraries. In TCRdb, the PCR reads were re-called with MiXCR into one record per CDR3 protein. The sample holds a few hundred thousand distinct CDR3 sequences; roughly 38% are singletons and the top ten take less than 10%. General study points: There was significantly lower normalized Chao1 diversity in multiple sclerosis patients than in controls. Relative to controls, patients had 5 or 6 TRBV segments at higher frequency, with TRBV5-6, TRBV5-1 and TRBV20-1 among these.

The V end was cut by 4 bases, the J end by 1 base, with 14 bases between. CDR1 ENHRY and CDR2 SYGVKD come from the germline V gene. There are 15 residues in the CDR3. Comments on this clonotype: Antigen: not known.

The sample taken for sequencing was blood. This sequence originates from a girl aged 2-10 years with multiple sclerosis. This chain uses TRBV10-3 with TRBJ2-7; maybe TRBD1 (6 bases). This CDR3 is CAISGRQDGSYEQYF. CDR3 sequence (DNA): TGTGCCATCAGTGGTAGACAGGACGGATCCTACGAGCAGTACTTC.